This TCR beta chain was sequenced in a study of long-term antiretroviral therapy in people with HIV. Looking at the study overall: The 2015 immediate-ART recommendation was preceded by the earliest samples by about a decade.

Runs used v3.0 of the immunoSEQ assay and were done at survey level. Sequencing was intended to reach about 35,000-50,000 T-cell genomes per sample. Some clones are missing from TCRdb's copy, which holds only in-frame ones; the method was immunoSEQ multiplex PCR. There are 25,000 to 30,000 clones in the sample; approximately 90% occur only once, and just over 3.5% lies in the top ten. Here the sequenced sample was unsorted PBMCs, taken 1.8 years after starting antiretroviral therapy. The sequence derives from a woman under 30 with HIV.

CDR3: CAISEGAGLGKPQHF. CDR3 coding DNA: TGTGCCATCAGTGAGGGGGCAGGGCTCGGGAAGCCCCAGCATTTT. The chain employs TRBV10-3 and TRBJ1-5; D might be TRBD1 (5 bases). Germline CDR1 and CDR2: ENHRY and SYGVKD. V lost 2 bases to trimming and J lost 8 bases, with 16 bases between them. This CDR3 contains 15 residues.